This paragraph reports one T cell receptor beta chain. Its antigen remains unidentified. Per sample, at least 6 micrograms of total RNA were extracted. The record originates from a study of blood T cells in healthy people across ages. The study, taken as a whole, reports: Roughly linear age-related decline in beta diversity appeared, significant by age about 40.

The authors ran a second PCR of 7 to 11 cycles using a sample-barcoded 5' primer and a J-beta primer mix. TCRdb re-analysed the 5' RACE reads in MiXCR, keeping a single row per CDR3 protein. The table lists approximately 810,000 distinct CDR3 sequences, under 30% of them singletons. Germline CDR1 KGHSH, CDR2 LQKENI. V was shortened by 7 bases and J by 3 bases, with 15 bases between the two germline ends. The CDR3 covers 14 residues. The chain has TRBV18 and TRBJ1-1, with D unclear. This receptor was identified in a woman over 75 in good health. The sequenced material came from blood. The DNA of the CDR3 is TGTGCCAGCTTACGCAGCTTGAAGGACACTGAAGCTTTCTTT. Its protein is CASLRSLKDTEAFF.